This TCR beta chain stems from a study of tumor-infiltrating lymphocytes in primary liver carcinoma. The wider study: Measuring about 4.2 to 11 cm across, the tumors were staged as T1-T3 N0M0. Findings and caveats of the study: Lesser overlap characterized tumor-adjacent and tumor-blood pairs relative to tumor region pairs.

The CDR3 covers 11 residues. The germline V gene has CDR1 SQVTM and CDR2 ANQGSEA. Researchers generated TCR beta cDNA from approximately 500 ng of total RNA, relying on a constant-region primer. Modified slightly, ARM-PCR produced TCR beta libraries over three nested multiplex PCR rounds. The two initial PCR rounds, roughly 9 cycles each, used TRBV1-TRBV30 forward and C-beta reverse primers. TCRdb re-called the multiplex PCR reads with MiXCR, one entry per CDR3 protein. This table holds roughly 200,000 distinct CDR3 sequences, 85% found once. Total RNA and DNA came together from approximately 20-30 mg of bulk tissue without cell sorting. Each tumor was sampled at four poles and its centre. A note on this clonotype: Antigen specificity is unknown. One end of the junction is discordant with germline, which a read error may explain.

This clonotype originated in a man aged 40-49 years with primary liver carcinoma and hepatitis B virus infection. The specimen was tumor tissue from primary liver carcinoma. The chain links TRBV29-1 to TRBJ2-1; the D gene is possibly TRBD2 (5 bases). As DNA, the CDR3 is TGTAGCGTGTGGCCGATAGAGACCCAGTTCTTC. As protein: CSVWPIETQFF.